This TCR beta chain was recorded in a study of T-cell reconstitution after alpha-beta-depleted transplantation in children. With respect to this clonotype: Antigen specificity is unknown.

The study's findings and limits: Newly produced T cells mostly accounted for T-cell counts and diversity one year post-transplant. By about two months after transplant, alpha-beta T cells reportedly arose from several hundred graft clones that had expanded. TCRbeta diversity was high at day 60 in some patients (a result of surviving recipient T cells and thymic progenitors).

Preparation of the TCRbeta library involved a method that used unique molecular identifiers. TCRdb independently ran MiXCR on the PCR reads; one entry per CDR3 protein. The data show some 460,000 distinct CDR3 sequences, roughly 16% seen once. Sequencing used PBMCs, mostly from graft donor cells, obtained 360 days after TCRalphabeta/CD19-depleted stem cell transplant. The TCR originated in a boy in the first two years of life who had a stem cell transplant for Wiskott-Aldrich syndrome, so the T cells may come from the graft donor.

The CDR3 DNA reads TGTGCCAGCAGCTTAGTGGCAGGGGGCAAGGAAGAGCAGTACTTC. Translation: CASSLVAGGKEEQYF. The chain carries TRBV7-2 and TRBJ2-7; 8 nucleotides align to TRBD1. V trimming: 1 base; J trimming: 7 bases; junction bases outside the gene matches: 9. The germline V gene has CDR1 SGHTA and CDR2 FQGNSA. CDR3 size: 15 residues.